These T cell receptor beta chains were read from a single sample in a study of blood T cell repertoires in COVID-19. Measured with immunoSEQ multiplex PCR; TCRdb has only the in-frame clones, and not every one. The table records 150,000 to 200,000 clones, around 89% of them present only once. Sequenced material: peripheral blood. All receptors derive from a man aged 35 to 55 with active or convalescent COVID-19. Each CDR3 is given with its conserved first and last residue. The D gene is left open where the match is weak. Rows may omit the clone size; those that give it use once, few, many or a size class.

len | j_gene | v_gene | d_gene | abundance | CDR3aa | CDR3nt
14 | TRBJ2-1 | TRBV3-1/TRBV3-2 | NA | NA | CASSQPTRPNEQFF | TGTGCCAGCAGCCAGCCGACTCGGCCCAATGAGCAGTTCTTC
13 | TRBJ1-5 | TRBV12-3/TRBV12-4 | NA | few | CASSLDGSQPQHF | TGTGCCAGCAGTTTAGACGGGAGTCAGCCCCAGCATTTT
13 | TRBJ2-6 | TRBV3-1/TRBV3-2 | NA | NA | CATTGKGANVLTF | TGTGCCACAACGGGTAAGGGGGCCAACGTCCTGACTTTC
15 | TRBJ1-3 | TRBV19 | TRBD1 | NA | CASSIYRGSGNTIYF | TGTGCCAGTAGTATCTACAGGGGGTCTGGAAACACCATATATTTT
14 | TRBJ2-5 | TRBV28 | TRBD2 | NA | CASSPGLGRETQYF | TGTGCCAGCAGTCCCGGACTAGGTCGGGAGACCCAGTACTTC
15 | TRBJ2-1 | TRBV7-8 | TRBD1 | NA | CASSTGTGSYNEQFF | TGTGCCAGCAGCACTGGGACAGGGTCCTACAATGAGCAGTTCTTC
15 | TRBJ1-1 | TRBV30 | NA | NA | CAWSVPTGGATEAFF | TGTGCCTGGAGTGTGCCTACGGGGGGGGCCACTGAAGCTTTCTTT
16 | TRBJ1-6 | TRBV6-1 | NA | NA | CASSENRGTYNSPLHF | TGTGCCAGCAGTGAAAACCGGGGAACCTATAATTCACCCCTCCACTTT
15 | TRBJ2-5 | TRBV7-9 | TRBD2 | NA | CASSLGTSGRETQYF | TGTGCCAGCAGCTTGGGGACTAGCGGACGAGAGACCCAGTACTTC
17 | TRBJ1-1 | TRBV29-1 | TRBD1 | NA | CSVLTLTPGQMNTEAFF | TGCAGCGTTCTTACCCTTACCCCGGGACAGATGAACACTGAAGCTTTCTTT
13 | TRBJ2-1 | TRBV28 | NA | once | CASSPRAGNEQFF | TGTGCCAGCAGCCCGAGGGCCGGCAATGAGCAGTTCTTC
15 | TRBJ1-2 | TRBV21-1 | NA | few | CASINGQGGNYGYTF | TGTGCCAGCATCAACGGACAGGGGGGAAACTATGGCTACACCTTC
12 | TRBJ1-1 | TRBV18 | NA | once | CASSLKGTEAFF | TGTGCCAGCTCACTCAAGGGGACTGAAGCTTTCTTT
17 | TRBJ2-1 | TRBV21-1 | NA | NA | CASKNGERASPRDEQFF | TGTGCCAGCAAGAATGGGGAGCGGGCCTCACCGAGGGATGAGCAGTTCTTC
14 | TRBJ2-7 | TRBV30 | TRBD2 | NA | CAWNVLAGGDEQYF | TGTGCCTGGAATGTGCTAGCGGGAGGGGACGAGCAGTACTTC
15 | TRBJ2-1 | TRBV5-8 | TRBD2 | NA | CASSFGTSGSNEQFF | TGTGCCAGCAGCTTCGGGACTAGCGGTTCGAATGAGCAGTTCTTC
14 | TRBJ1-4 | TRBV28 | NA | NA | CASSLRPISEKLFF | TGTGCCAGCAGTTTACGTCCAATCAGTGAAAAACTGTTTTTT
18 | TRBJ2-7 | TRBV28 | TRBD1 | NA | CASSPTQTGTGGIYEQYF | TGTGCCAGCAGTCCCACCCAGACCGGGACAGGGGGAATCTACGAGCAGTACTTC
18 | TRBJ1-1 | TRBV27 | NA | NA | CASSLSFGGWGGNTEAFF | TGTGCCAGCAGTTTATCGTTCGGTGGGTGGGGCGGGAACACTGAAGCTTTCTTT
16 | TRBJ2-2 | TRBV5-1 | TRBD2 | NA | CASSFLAGVNTGELFF | TGCGCCAGCAGCTTCCTAGCGGGAGTGAACACCGGGGAGCTGTTTTTT
15 | TRBJ1-1 | TRBV14 | NA | NA | CASSQEKLMNTEAFF | TGTGCCAGCAGCCAAGAAAAACTCATGAACACTGAAGCTTTCTTT
13 | TRBJ2-7 | TRBV10-3 | NA | NA | CAISESQGDEQYF | TGTGCCATCAGTGAGTCTCAGGGCGACGAGCAGTACTTC
14 | TRBJ1-5 | TRBV27 | TRBD1 | few | CASSTTGGFKPQHF | TGTGCCAGCAGTACGACAGGGGGCTTTAAGCCCCAGCATTTT
16 | TRBJ1-4 | TRBV2 | NA | NA | CASTPRAGVVDEKLFF | TGTGCCAGCACACCCAGGGCGGGGGTGGTCGACGAAAAACTGTTTTTT
14 | TRBJ2-7 | TRBV7-9 | NA | NA | CASSLATPNWEQYF | TGTGCCAGCAGCTTAGCCACCCCCAACTGGGAGCAGTACTTC
11 | TRBJ2-7 | TRBV7-8 | NA | NA | CASSLRGEQYF | TGTGCCAGCAGCCTAAGGGGAGAGCAGTACTTC
17 | TRBJ1-3 | TRBV5-4 | TRBD1 | once | CASSFQNRDRVGNTIYF | TGTGCCAGCAGCTTTCAGAACCGGGACAGGGTAGGAAACACCATATATTTT
19 | TRBJ2-6 | TRBV19 | TRBD1 | NA | CASTPRGGQGSAGANVLTF | TGTGCCAGTACCCCTCGAGGGGGACAGGGGTCGGCTGGGGCCAACGTCCTGACTTTC
14 | TRBJ1-3 | TRBV9 | NA | NA | CASRPGGSGNTIYF | TGTGCCAGCAGACCAGGTGGGTCTGGAAACACCATATATTTT
11 | TRBJ1-1 | TRBV12-3/TRBV12-4 | NA | NA | CASRRDSEAFF | TGTGCCAGCAGACGAGACAGTGAAGCTTTCTTT
14 | TRBJ1-3 | TRBV2 | NA | few | CASRAGLSGNTIYF | TGTGCCAGCAGGGCAGGGTTGTCTGGAAACACCATATATTTT
13 | TRBJ1-2 | TRBV5-1 | TRBD1 | NA | CASSPEGGHGYTF | TGCGCCAGCAGCCCTGAAGGGGGCCATGGCTACACCTTC
14 | TRBJ2-7 | TRBV11-3 | NA | NA | CASSSSAGIYEQYF | TGTGCCAGCAGCTCCTCGGCGGGAATATACGAGCAGTACTTC
17 | TRBJ2-7 | TRBV7-8 | TRBD2 | NA | CASSHRLAGDLSYEQYF | TGTGCCAGCAGCCACCGACTAGCGGGGGACCTCTCCTACGAGCAGTACTTC
15 | TRBJ2-2 | TRBV5-1 | TRBD1 | NA | CASSFGDRDTGELFF | TGCGCCAGCAGCTTCGGGGACAGGGACACCGGGGAGCTGTTTTTT
14 | TRBJ2-7 | TRBV19 | TRBD2 | few | CASSRTSGTYEQYF | TGTGCCAGTAGTAGGACTAGCGGGACCTACGAGCAGTACTTC
15 | TRBJ2-1 | TRBV24-1 | TRBD1 | NA | CATSESGGDENEQFF | TGTGCCACCAGTGAGTCAGGGGGCGATGAAAATGAGCAGTTCTTC
15 | TRBJ1-6 | TRBV2 | NA | few | CASSEDGWSNSPLHF | TGTGCCAGCAGTGAAGATGGGTGGAGTAATTCACCCCTCCACTTT
12 | TRBJ1-1 | TRBV6-5 | NA | few | CASSSGNTEAFF | TGTGCCAGCAGTTCCGGGAACACTGAAGCTTTCTTT
14 | TRBJ2-1 | TRBV2 | TRBD1 | NA | CASLDRVSYNEQFF | TGTGCCAGCCTGGACAGGGTCTCCTACAATGAGCAGTTCTTC
14 | TRBJ2-5 | TRBV28 | NA | NA | CASQWAGQRSAGHF | TGTGCCAGCCAATGGGCGGGACAGAGGTCCGCCGGGCACTTC
15 | TRBJ2-1 | TRBV27 | NA | NA | CASSSEGIGNNEQFF | TGTGCCAGCAGTTCGGAGGGGATCGGAAACAATGAGCAGTTCTTC
13 | TRBJ1-1 | TRBV7-8 | TRBD1 | NA | CASSLGQGTEAFF | TGTGCCAGCAGCTTAGGACAGGGGACTGAAGCTTTCTTT
18 | TRBJ2-1 | TRBV5-1 | TRBD2 | NA | CASSPPPYSGSSYNEQFF | TGCGCCAGCAGCCCGCCCCCCTATAGCGGGAGCTCCTACAATGAGCAGTTCTTC
14 | TRBJ2-7 | TRBV30 | TRBD2 | NA | CAWTELAGVDEQYF | TGTGCCTGGACCGAACTAGCGGGAGTTGACGAGCAGTACTTC
14 | TRBJ1-5 | TRBV6-5 | NA | NA | CASSYRAGSQPQHF | TGTGCCAGCAGTTACCGGGCCGGGAGTCAGCCCCAGCATTTT
13 | TRBJ2-7 | TRBV18 | NA | NA | CASSPPMAVAQYF | TGTGCCAGCTCACCTCCGATGGCAGTCGCACAGTACTTC
16 | TRBJ1-5 | TRBV19 | TRBD1 | NA | CASTLPTGENTQPQHF | TGTGCCAGTACCCTACCGACAGGGGAAAATACTCAGCCCCAGCATTTT
14 | TRBJ2-7 | TRBV5-6 | NA | NA | CASSLGGDTYEQYF | TGTGCCAGCAGCTTGGGAGGCGATACCTACGAGCAGTACTTC
15 | TRBJ1-2 | TRBV25-1 | NA | once | CASSEHPQGIGGYTF | TGTGCCAGCAGTGAACATCCTCAGGGGATAGGTGGCTACACCTTC
15 | TRBJ1-2 | TRBV11-2 | NA | NA | CASSLREGPNYGYTF | TGTGCCAGCAGCTTACGGGAGGGTCCCAACTATGGCTACACCTTC
15 | TRBJ1-2 | TRBV6-5 | NA | NA | CASSTLQDNLGGYTF | TGTGCCAGCAGTACATTACAGGATAACCTTGGTGGCTACACCTTC
17 | TRBJ1-6 | TRBV7-6 | TRBD1 | NA | CASSLAVVQGVNSPLHF | TGTGCCAGCAGCTTAGCAGTCGTACAGGGGGTAAATTCACCCCTCCACTTT
15 | TRBJ2-3 | TRBV7-2 | NA | NA | CASSLEFGVTDTQYF | TGTGCCAGCAGCTTAGAATTCGGGGTTACAGATACGCAGTATTTT
14 | TRBJ1-6 | TRBV19 | NA | NA | CASSIRGKESPLHF | TGTGCCAGTAGTATAAGGGGAAAAGAGTCACCCCTCCACTTT